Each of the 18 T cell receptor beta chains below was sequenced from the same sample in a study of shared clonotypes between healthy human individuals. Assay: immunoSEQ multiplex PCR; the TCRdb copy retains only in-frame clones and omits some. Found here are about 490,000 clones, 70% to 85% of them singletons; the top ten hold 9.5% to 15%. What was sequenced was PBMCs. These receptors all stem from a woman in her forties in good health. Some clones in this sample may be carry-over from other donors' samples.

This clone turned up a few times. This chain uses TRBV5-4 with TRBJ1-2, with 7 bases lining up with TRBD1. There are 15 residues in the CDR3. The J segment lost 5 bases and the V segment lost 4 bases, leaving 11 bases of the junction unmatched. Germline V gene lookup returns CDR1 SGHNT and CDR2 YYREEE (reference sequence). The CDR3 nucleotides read TGTGCCAGCAGCGAGGGCGGGGACAGAAGATATGGCTACACCTTC. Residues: CASSEGGDRRYGYTF.

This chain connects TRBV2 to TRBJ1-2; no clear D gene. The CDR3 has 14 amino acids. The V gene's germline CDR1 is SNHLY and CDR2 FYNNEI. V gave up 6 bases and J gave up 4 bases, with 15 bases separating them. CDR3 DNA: TGTGCCAGCAGGGGTCAGTCCGTCCTCTATGGCTACACCTTC. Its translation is CASRGQSVLYGYTF.

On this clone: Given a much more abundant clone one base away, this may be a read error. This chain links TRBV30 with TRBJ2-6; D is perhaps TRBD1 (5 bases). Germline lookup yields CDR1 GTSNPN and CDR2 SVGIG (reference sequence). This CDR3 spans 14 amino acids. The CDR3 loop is CAWSEGSGANVPTF. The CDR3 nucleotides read TGTGCCTGGAGTGAGGGCTCTGGGGCCAACGTCCCGACTTTC.

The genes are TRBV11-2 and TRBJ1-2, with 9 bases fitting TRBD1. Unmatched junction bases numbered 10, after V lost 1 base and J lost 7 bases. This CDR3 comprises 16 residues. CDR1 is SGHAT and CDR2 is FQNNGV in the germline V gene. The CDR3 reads CASSLALGQGGGGYTF. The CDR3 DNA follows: TGTGCCAGCAGCTTAGCTTTGGGACAGGGTGGAGGTGGCTACACCTTC.

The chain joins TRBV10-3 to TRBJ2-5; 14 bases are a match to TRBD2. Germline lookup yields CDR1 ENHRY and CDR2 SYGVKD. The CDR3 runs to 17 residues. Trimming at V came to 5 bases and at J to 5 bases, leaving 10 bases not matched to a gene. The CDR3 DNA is TGTGCCATCAGTCCGAGCGAGGGACTAGCGGGAGAGGAGACCCAGTACTTC. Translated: CAISPSEGLAGEETQYF.

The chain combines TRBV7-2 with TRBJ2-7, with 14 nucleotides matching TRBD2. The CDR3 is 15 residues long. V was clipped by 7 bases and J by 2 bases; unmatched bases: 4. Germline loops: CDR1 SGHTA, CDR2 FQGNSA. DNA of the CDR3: TGTGCCAGCAAGTCGGGACTAGCGGGAGCCTACGAGCAGTACTTC. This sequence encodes CASKSGLAGAYEQYF.

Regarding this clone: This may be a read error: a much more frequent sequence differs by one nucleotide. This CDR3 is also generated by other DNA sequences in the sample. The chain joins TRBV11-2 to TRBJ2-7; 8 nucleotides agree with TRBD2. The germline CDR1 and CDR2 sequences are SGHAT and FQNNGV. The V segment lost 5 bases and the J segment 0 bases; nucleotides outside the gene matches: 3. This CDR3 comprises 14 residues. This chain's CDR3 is CASSRTSGSYEQYF. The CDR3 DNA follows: TGTGCCAGCAGCCGTACTAGCGGCTCCTACGAGCAGTACTTC. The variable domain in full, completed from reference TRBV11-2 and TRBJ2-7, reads EAGVAQSPRYKIIEKRQSVAFWCNPISGHATLYWYQQILGQGPKLLIQFQNNGVVDDSQLPKDRFSAERLKGVDSTLKIQPAKLEDSAVYLCASSRTSGSYEQYFGPGTRLTVT.

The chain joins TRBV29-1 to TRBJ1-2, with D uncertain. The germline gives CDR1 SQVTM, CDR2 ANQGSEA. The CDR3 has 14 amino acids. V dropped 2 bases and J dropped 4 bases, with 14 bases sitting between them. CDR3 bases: TGCAGCGTTGAAAAGTCAGGACGAGTCTATGGCTACACCTTC. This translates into CSVEKSGRVYGYTF.

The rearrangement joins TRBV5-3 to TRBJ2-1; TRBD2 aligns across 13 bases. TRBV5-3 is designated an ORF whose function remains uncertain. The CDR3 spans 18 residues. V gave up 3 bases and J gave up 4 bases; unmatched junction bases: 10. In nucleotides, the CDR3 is TGTGCCAGAAGCTCCAAACTCGGGACTAGCGGGACATACAATGAGCAGTTCTTC. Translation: CARSSKLGTSGTYNEQFF.

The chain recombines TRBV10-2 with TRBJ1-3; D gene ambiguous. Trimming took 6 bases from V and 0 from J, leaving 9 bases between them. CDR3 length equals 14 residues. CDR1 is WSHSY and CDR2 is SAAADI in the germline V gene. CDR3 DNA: TGCGCCAGCAGGGGCCGGGACTCTGGAAACACCATATATTTT. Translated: CASRGRDSGNTIYF.

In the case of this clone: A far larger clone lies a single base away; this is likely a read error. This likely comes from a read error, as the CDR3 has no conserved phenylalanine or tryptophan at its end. The CDR3 spells CAISESRGIGSAEAFS. The CDR3 DNA is TGTGCCATCAGTGAGTCTCGGGGTATAGGTTCGGCTGAAGCTTTCTCT. The gene calls are TRBV10-3 and TRBJ1-1; D not certain. The CDR3 has 16 residues. V was cut by 0 bases and J by 6 bases, with 17 bases left in between. Germline lookup yields CDR1 ENHRY and CDR2 SYGVKD.

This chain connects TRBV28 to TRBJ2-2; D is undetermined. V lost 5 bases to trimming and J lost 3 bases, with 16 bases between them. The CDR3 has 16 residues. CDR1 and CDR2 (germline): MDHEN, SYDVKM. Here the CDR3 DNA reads TGTGCCAGCAGTCCCGCCTCCGGGCGGTACACCGGGGAGCTGTTTTTT. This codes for CASSPASGRYTGELFF.

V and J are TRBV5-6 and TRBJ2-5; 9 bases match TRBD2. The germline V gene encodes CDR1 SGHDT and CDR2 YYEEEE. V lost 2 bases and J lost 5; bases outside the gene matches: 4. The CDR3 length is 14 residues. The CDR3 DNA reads TGTGCCAGCAGCTTTAGCGGGAGATCCGAGACCCAGTACTTC. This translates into CASSFSGRSETQYF.

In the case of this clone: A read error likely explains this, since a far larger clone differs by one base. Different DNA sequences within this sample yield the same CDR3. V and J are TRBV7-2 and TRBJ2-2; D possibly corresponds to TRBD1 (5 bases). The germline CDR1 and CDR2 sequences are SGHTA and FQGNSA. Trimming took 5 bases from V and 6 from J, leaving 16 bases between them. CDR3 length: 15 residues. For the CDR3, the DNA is TGTGCCAGCAGCCCCAGGGTAGGCGGCGCCGGGGAGCTGTTTTTT. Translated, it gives CASSPRVGGAGELFF.

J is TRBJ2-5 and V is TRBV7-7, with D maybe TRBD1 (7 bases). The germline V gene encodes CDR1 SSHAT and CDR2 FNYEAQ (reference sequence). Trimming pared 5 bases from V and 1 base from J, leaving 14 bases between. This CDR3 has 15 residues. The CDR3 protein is CASSPGGTLQETQYF. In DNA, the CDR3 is TGTGCCAGCAGCCCAGGGGGGACTCTCCAAGAGACCCAGTACTTC.

The DNA for the CDR3 is TGTGCCAGCATCATGGTAGCCGACAGGCTAAACTATGGCTACACCTTC. It encodes CASIMVADRLNYGYTF. This chain uses TRBV7-9 with TRBJ1-2, with D tentatively TRBD1 (6 bases). Trimming took 7 bases from V and 2 from J, leaving 20 bases between them. The CDR3 loop spans 16 amino acids. Germline CDR1 and CDR2: SEHNR and FQNEAQ (reference sequence). Supplemented by reference TRBV7-9 and TRBJ1-2, the full variable domain reads DTGVSQNPRHKITKRGQNVTFRCDPISEHNRLYWYRQTLGQGPEFLTYFQNEAQLEKSRLLSDRFSAERPKGSFSTLEIQRTEQGDSAMYLCASIMVADRLNYGYTFGSGTRLTVV.

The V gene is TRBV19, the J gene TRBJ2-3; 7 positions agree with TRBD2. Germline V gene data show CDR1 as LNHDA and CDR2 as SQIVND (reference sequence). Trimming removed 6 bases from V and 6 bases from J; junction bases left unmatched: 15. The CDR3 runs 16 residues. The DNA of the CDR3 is TGTGCCAGTAGCCCAACCCAGTTGCGGGAGTTGGATACGCAGTATTTT. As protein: CASSPTQLRELDTQYF.

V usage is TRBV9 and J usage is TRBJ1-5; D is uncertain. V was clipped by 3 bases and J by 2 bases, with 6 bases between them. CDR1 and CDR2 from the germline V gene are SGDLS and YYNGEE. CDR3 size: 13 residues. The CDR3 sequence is CASSGGGNQPQHF. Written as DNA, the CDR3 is TGTGCCAGCAGCGGGGGAGGCAATCAGCCCCAGCATTTT.